This entry lists 27 T cell receptor beta chains sequenced from one sample in a study of T cells of healthy individuals. In TCRdb, the 5' RACE reads were re-called with MiXCR into one record per CDR3 protein. The repertoire holds about 100,000 distinct CDR3 sequences, with approximately 15% as singletons. These receptors were collected from a human donor in good health.

This clonotype was counted between two and nine times. This chain joins TRBV10-3 and TRBJ2-7; 7 nucleotides agree with TRBD1. The germline V gene encodes CDR1 ENHRY and CDR2 SYGVKD. The J segment lost 6 bases and the V segment lost 5 bases, leaving 10 bases of the junction unmatched. The CDR3 spans 14 residues. CDR3 sequence reads: CAISLTGTGGEQYF. Here the CDR3 DNA reads TGTGCCATCAGTCTGACAGGGACGGGTGGCGAGCAGTACTTC.

This clonotype has only a few counts. The J gene is TRBJ2-5, the V gene TRBV4-1; D may be TRBD2 (6 bases). The CDR3 loop spans 16 amino acids. The germline V gene encodes CDR1 MGHRA and CDR2 YSYEKL. V was pared by 0 bases and J by 0 bases, with 11 bases between. The CDR3 bases are TGCGCCAGCAGCCAAGACTCTGGGGGGTACCAAGAGACCCAGTACTTC. This encodes CASSQDSGGYQETQYF.

This clonotype has at least ten counts. The CDR3 coding sequence is TGTGCCAGCAGTTTGGGACGCTATGGCTACACCTTC. This codes for CASSLGRYGYTF. The rearrangement links TRBV28 to TRBJ1-2; a possible D gene is TRBD1 (5 bases). Germline V gene sequence: CDR1 MDHEN, CDR2 SYDVKM. V gave up 3 bases and J gave up 4 bases, with 6 bases separating them. The CDR3 loop spans 12 amino acids.

In this sample, this clonotype turned up once. This may be a read error: a much more frequent sequence differs by one nucleotide. The chain joins TRBV12-3 or TRBV12-4 to TRBJ1-1; D is ambiguous. This CDR3 is built from 13 residues. V was trimmed by 2 bases and J by 2 bases, leaving 6 bases between them. The CDR3 region has the DNA TGTGCCAGCAGTTTATACATTAACACTGAAGCTTTCTTT. Translated: CASSLYINTEAFF.

V is TRBV11-2 and J is TRBJ1-4; TRBD1 aligns across 7 bases. The CDR3 is 16 residues long. Germline trimming cut 5 bases from V and 1 base from J; bases unmatched to any gene: 7. CDR1 is SGHAT and CDR2 is FQNNGV in the germline V gene. This chain's CDR3 is CASSRRGRGTNEKLFF. As DNA, the CDR3 is TGTGCCAGCAGCAGAAGGGGGCGCGGAACTAATGAAAAACTGTTTTTT.

This sequence joins TRBV20-1 and TRBJ1-5; 10 nucleotides line up with TRBD1. Per germline, CDR1 DFQATT and CDR2 SNEGSKA (reference sequence). This CDR3 has 22 amino acids. With V trimmed by 0 bases and J by 3 bases, 23 bases remained unmatched. The CDR3 DNA is TGCAGTGCTAGAGATTGGTGGGGTCCCGGGACAGGGGCGGGGGTTCCCAATCAGCCCCAGCATTTT. This codes for CSARDWWGPGTGAGVPNQPQHF.

Only a few counts were recorded for this clonotype. J is TRBJ2-7 and V is TRBV4-1; 8 bases line up with TRBD2. V was pared by 3 bases and J by 5 bases, with 6 bases of the junction left unmatched. Germline CDR1 reads MGHRA; CDR2 reads YSYEKL. The CDR3 runs 14 residues. The DNA for the CDR3 is TGCGCCAGCAGCCATGCCGGGGGGGCTCACGAGCAGTACTTC. Its protein is CASSHAGGAHEQYF.

This clonotype was observed a handful of times. The chain has TRBV29-1 and TRBJ2-5; D gene unclear. The CDR3 contains 13 residues. Deletions cut 5 bases from V and 2 bases from J, with 12 bases between. The germline V gene has CDR1 SQVTM and CDR2 ANQGSEA. The CDR3 nucleotides read TGCAGCGTTCAACCAAAGTGGCAAGAGACCCAGTACTTC. This sequence encodes CSVQPKWQETQYF.

The V gene is TRBV7-6, the J gene TRBJ2-4; D is possibly TRBD2 (5 bases). V shed 5 bases and J shed 9 bases, with 17 bases lying between them. Per the germline V gene, CDR1 is SGHVS and CDR2 is FNYEAQ. The CDR3 loop spans 14 amino acids. The CDR3 nucleotides are TGTGCCAGCAGCCCAAGGACGGGGAACGGCATTCAGTACTTC. Its protein product is CASSPRTGNGIQYF.

V and J are TRBV20-1 and TRBJ1-1, with a tentative D call TRBD1 (5 bases). The germline CDR1 and CDR2 sequences are DFQATT and SNEGSKA (reference sequence). The ends were cut back, 0 bases at V and 6 bases at J, with 17 bases in the middle. The CDR3 extends over 15 amino acids. The CDR3 region is CSAREGVGRGAEAFF. CDR3 nucleotides: TGCAGTGCTAGAGAAGGGGTCGGACGGGGGGCTGAAGCTTTCTTT.

This chain connects TRBV28 to TRBJ2-3, with D possibly being TRBD2 (6 bases). There are 12 residues in the CDR3. The V gene lost 5 bases and the J gene lost 6 bases, with 9 bases spanning the gap. Germline V gene lookup returns CDR1 MDHEN and CDR2 SYDVKM. The CDR3 DNA follows: TGTGCCAGCAGTAAGACTAGTGATACGCAGTATTTT. Protein product: CASSKTSDTQYF.

The chain has TRBV5-1 and TRBJ2-3; TRBD2 matches 11 bases. The V segment lost 0 bases and the J segment 4 bases; nucleotides outside the gene matches: 4. Germline V gene sequence: CDR1 SGHRS, CDR2 YFSETQ. There are 16 residues in the CDR3. CDR3 sequence reads: CASSLGLAGFSDTQYF. The DNA of the CDR3 is TGCGCCAGCAGCTTGGGACTAGCGGGGTTTTCAGATACGCAGTATTTT. Using reference TRBV5-1 and TRBJ2-3 for the parts outside the CDR3, the full variable domain is KAGVTQTPRYLIKTRGQQVTLSCSPISGHRSVSWYQQTPGQGLQFLFEYFSETQRNKGNFPGRFSGRQFSNSRSEMNVSTLELGDSALYLCASSLGLAGFSDTQYFGPGTRLTVL.

This clonotype came up many times. The chain couples TRBV18 to TRBJ1-2; the D is unclear. This CDR3 is built from 15 residues. Germline V gene lookup returns CDR1 KGHSH and CDR2 LQKENI. The V and J ends lost 2 bases and 0 bases respectively, with 10 bases between them. DNA of the CDR3: TGTGCCAGCTCACCAGACTGGAGAGCTAACTATGGCTACACCTTC. Translating it yields CASSPDWRANYGYTF.

This clonotype was observed a handful of times. This chain uses TRBV19 with TRBJ1-5, with TRBD1 matching over 8 bases. This CDR3 has 16 residues. V lost 1 base and J lost 0; bases outside the gene matches: 2. Germline V gene data show CDR1 as LNHDA and CDR2 as SQIVND (reference sequence). This CDR3 reads CASSIGDRYSNQPQHF. The CDR3 DNA sequence: TGTGCCAGTAGTATAGGGGACAGGTATAGCAATCAGCCCCAGCATTTT. The full variable domain, rest sourced from reference TRBV19 and TRBJ1-5, is DGGITQSPKYLFRKEGQNVTLSCEQNLNHDAMYWYRQDPGQGLRLIYYSQIVNDFQKGDIAEGYSVSREKKESFPLTVTSAQKNPTAFYLCASSIGDRYSNQPQHFGDGTRLSIL.

The V gene is TRBV20-1, the J gene TRBJ2-1; 10 nucleotides match TRBD2. Germline V CDR1 and CDR2: DFQATT, SNEGSKA (reference sequence). The V and J ends lost 1 base and 7 bases, in that order; junction bases with no gene match: 7. CDR3 length: 15 amino acids. CDR3 sequence reads: CSARGLSGGGNEQFF. As DNA, the CDR3 is TGCAGTGCTAGAGGTCTCAGCGGGGGGGGGAATGAGCAGTTCTTC.

Many counts were recorded for this clonotype. In nucleotides, the CDR3 is TGTGCCAGCAGTAGACAGGGTGAGAACACCGGGGAGCTGTTTTTT. The encoded protein is CASSRQGENTGELFF. The V call is TRBV27, the J call TRBJ2-2, with TRBD1 identical over 7 bases. Germline loops: CDR1 MNHEY, CDR2 SMNVEV (reference sequence). Trimming at V came to 5 bases and at J to 1 base, leaving 4 bases not matched to a gene. CDR3 length: 15 amino acids.

This clonotype was counted a few times. V is TRBV28 and J is TRBJ2-7, with TRBD2 matching 12 bases. The junction had 15 bases not matched to a gene; V was cut back by 6 bases and J by 6 bases. The CDR3 length is 17 residues. Germline loops: CDR1 MDHEN, CDR2 SYDVKM. CDR3 region: CASSPPGLAGTTREQYF. CDR3 nucleotide sequence: TGTGCCAGCAGCCCCCCCGGACTAGCGGGAACCACCCGCGAGCAGTACTTC.

This clonotype was counted ten times or more. This rearrangement joins TRBV5-1 to TRBJ1-2, with D tentatively TRBD1 (6 bases). Germline CDR1 reads SGHRS; CDR2 reads YFSETQ. The ends were cut back, 5 bases at V and 2 bases at J, with 10 bases in the middle. The CDR3 is 13 amino acids. CDR3 in amino acids: CASRMDSNYGYTF. CDR3 coding DNA: TGCGCCAGCAGAATGGACAGCAACTATGGCTACACCTTC.

The V and J genes are TRBV15 and TRBJ2-3; no clear D gene. The CDR3 loop spans 14 amino acids. With 3 bases removed from V and 5 bases from J, the gap between germline ends came to 12 bases. The V gene's germline CDR1 is LNHNV and CDR2 YYDKDF (reference sequence). The CDR3 sequence: CATSRAFTRDTQYF. The CDR3 DNA follows: TGTGCCACCAGCAGGGCATTTACCCGAGATACGCAGTATTTT. Using reference TRBV15 and TRBJ2-3 for the parts outside the CDR3, the full variable domain is DAMVIQNPRYQVTQFGKPVTLSCSQTLNHNVMYWYQQKSSQAPKLLFHYYDKDFNNEADTPDNFQSRRPNTSFCFLDIRSPGLGDTAMYLCATSRAFTRDTQYFGPGTRLTVL.

V and J are TRBV3-1 and TRBJ1-2; possible D gene TRBD1, 6 bases. Germline assignment: CDR1 LGHDT and CDR2 YNNKEL (reference sequence). Trimming took 2 bases from V and 3 from J, leaving 10 bases between them. The CDR3 length is 14 residues. CDR3 DNA sequence: TGTGCCAGCAGCCAAACCAGGGGTTACTATGGCTACACCTTC. It yields the protein CASSQTRGYYGYTF.

Points on this clonotype: A read error may produce the germline difference seen at one junction end. This chain connects TRBV5-1 to TRBJ1-2; TRBD1 agrees at 7 bases. Germline-derived CDR1 and CDR2 are SGHRS and YFSETQ. The length of the CDR3 is 15 residues. CDR3 bases: TGCGCCAGCAGCGTGGACAGGCCCCCTAACTATGACTACACCTTC. It encodes CASSVDRPPNYDYTF.

This clonotype was counted many times. The chain couples TRBV5-1 to TRBJ1-2; D is unclear. The CDR3 is 13 residues long. CDR1 and CDR2 from the germline V gene are SGHRS and YFSETQ. V lost 2 bases and J lost 1, with 6 bases in between. The CDR3, as DNA: TGCGCCAGCAGCTTCCAGGATAACTATGGCTACACCTTC. Translated, it gives CASSFQDNYGYTF.

This clonotype was observed a few times. The V call is TRBV12-3 or TRBV12-4, the J call TRBJ2-5; D gene unclear. The ends were cut back, 6 bases at V and 4 bases at J, with 12 bases in the middle. The CDR3 extends over 13 amino acids. CDR3 nucleotides: TGTGCCAGCAGCCACGAAATCCTAGAGACCCAGTACTTC. This gives the protein CASSHEILETQYF.

The V call is TRBV20-1, the J call TRBJ2-7; TRBD1 matches at 7 bases. Germline V gives CDR1 DFQATT, CDR2 SNEGSKA (reference sequence). The CDR3 length is 13 residues. Unmatched junction bases numbered 9, after V lost 4 bases and J lost 6 bases. CDR3 sequence (DNA): TGCAGTGCTACCGCTCCAGGGGGTCTCGAGCAGTACTTC. Protein sequence: CSATAPGGLEQYF.

This chain connects TRBV28 to TRBJ2-1; D unresolved. CDR1 MDHEN and CDR2 SYDVKM come from the germline V gene. This CDR3 contains 15 residues. Trimming removed 4 bases from V and 5 bases from J, with 15 bases in between. The CDR3 DNA reads TGTGCCAGCAGTTACCCTCTGGGCAGCCACAATGAGCAGTTCTTC. Translating it yields CASSYPLGSHNEQFF.

The chain has TRBV4-3 and TRBJ1-1; D uncertain. Between the trimmed V and J ends, which lost 0 bases and 1 base, there was a span of 9 bases. The CDR3 has 15 amino acids. Germline V gene sequence: CDR1 LGHNA, CDR2 YSLEER. CDR3 sequence: CASSQDGVGNTEAFF. CDR3 DNA sequence: TGCGCCAGCAGCCAAGATGGTGTGGGGAACACTGAAGCTTTCTTT.

This clonotype was picked up one time. The gene calls are TRBV6-1 and TRBJ2-7; 10 bases agree with TRBD1. Germline V gene sequence: CDR1 MNHNS, CDR2 SASEGT. V lost 8 bases, J lost 4 bases, and 8 bases stayed unmatched. The CDR3 totals 14 residues. CDR3 nucleotide sequence: TGTGCCAGCGGGGTCAGGACAGGGGGTTACGAGCAGTACTTC. The encoded protein is CASGVRTGGYEQYF.